This record concerns one T cell receptor (beta chain) sequence. What this receptor recognizes is not known. Base qualities are not provided; no much larger clone lies one nucleotide away. The sample comes from a study of regulatory T cells in long-lasting Graves disease (dated by TCRdb to the early 2020s). Study-level background: In the newly diagnosed Graves' disease group, patients had been taking antithyroid drugs for less than 3 months. Persistent Graves' disease patients were compared with newly diagnosed Graves' disease patients by peripheral blood TCR sequencing and RNA sequencing. The study was registered as a clinical trial and conducted in China. A total of around 35 samples were covered by TCR sequencing, comprising around 13 persistent and around 20 newly diagnosed Graves' disease patients.

V is pared back by 5 bases and J by 0 bases, with 10 bases lying between the germline termini. The CDR3 numbers 15 residues from cysteine through phenylalanine. Of the read, only the CDR3 DNA is kept; its 45 bases are in frame from base 1. CDR1 and CDR2 were assigned from the germline V gene (reference sequence) as LNHDA and SQIVND. Libraries came from multiplex PCR. TCRdb names Illumina HiSeq 4000 as the instrument used. TCR beta libraries were built with iRepertoire HTBI primers and Arm-PCR amplification of CDR3 regions. Before sequencing, the PCR products underwent gel purification. The authors' analysis ran thus. Across samples, some 62 TRBV and 13 to 15 TRBJ segments were identified and used for gene usage analysis of CDR3 amino acid clonotypes. COPE and FqMerger were used to merge filtered high-quality paired reads into contigs. BLAST was used to align contigs to IMGT TRBV, TRBD and TRBJ reference genes, with CDR3 defined following IMGT. Highly expanded clones were defined as clonotypes with a frequency above 0.1%. Shannon entropy was used to measure repertoire diversity, and the Gini coefficient was used to measure V-J evenness. Public clonotypes were defined as clonotypes shared by more than one individual. TCRdb reanalyzed the raw reads on its own, using fastp at Q25 for trimming and MiXCR for clone calling, and kept in-frame beta chains. Here each entry gathers all rows of one CDR3 protein and keeps the most common genes and DNA. TCRdb's processing, not the study's, gives the V and J calls here. This sample is represented by 530,000 or so distinct CDR3 sequences; around 15% of them were singletons. The ten largest clones take up approximately 12% of the sample.

The sample's time point label, decoded: newly diagnosed GD, antithyroid drugs for less than 3 months. RNA was extracted from PBMCs in TRIzol for both TCR sequencing and RNA sequencing. The diagnosis of Graves' disease followed American Thyroid Association guidelines. The patients came from an endocrinology department in Xi'an, China. Each patient gave approximately 10 milliliters of peripheral blood, collected in an EDTA anticoagulant tube. Ficoll Paque Plus density gradient separation was used to isolate PBMCs, and no additional T cell sorting was done. An Agilent 2100 Bioanalyzer and agarose gel were used to check RNA quality, while a NanoDrop 2000 measured RNA concentration. Points the paper makes about the study in general: A larger number of public clonotypes was shared among persistent patients (about 2,700) than among newly diagnosed patients (roughly 980). Peripheral blood alone was examined, since thyroid tissue, which constituted the primary lesion, could not be accessed. Persistent Graves' disease patients showed lower TCR Shannon entropy and fewer highly expanded clones than newly diagnosed patients, suggesting clonal expansion. Preferential use of TRBV28, TRBJ1-2 and TRBJ2-5 was observed in persistent disease, whereas TRBV20-1 and TRBJ2-1 were favored in newly diagnosed disease. Only the TCR beta chain was sequenced and analyzed. The authors acknowledged the small sample size as a limitation that may reduce accuracy.

These records were also assigned to another study, of T cells in Graves' hyperthyroidism and ophthalmopathy. The second study, in turn, reports: A patient counted as having stable Graves' hyperthyroidism if no progression to ophthalmopathy occurred over 18 months of follow-up. Hyperthyroidism patients were newly diagnosed, with disease duration under 2 months, and aged 18 to 65 years. The study excluded patients with uncontrolled infections, other autoimmune diseases, pregnancy or lactation. Clinical symptoms, serum thyroxine and TRAb, thyroid ultrasound, and orbital computed tomography formed the basis for the diagnoses. For the first round of RT-PCR on the TCR CDR3, the HTBI primer set was used together with the Qiagen OneStep RT-PCR kit. Most expanded thyroid clonotypes (frequency above 0.001) were also detected in blood, a finding suggesting that blood repertoires may reflect thyroid immune responses. A model built on a 13 V-J signature distinguished ophthalmopathy from stable hyperthyroidism, reaching approximately 89% sensitivity and under 84% specificity in cross-validation and 80%/75% in testing. During validation, the model predicted progression to ophthalmopathy a median of around 7 months ahead of onset, with 60% to 71% sensitivity and 72.22% specificity. TCR V-J signatures able to tell the groups apart were searched for in a discovery cohort of 100 or so patients, of whom 43 had Graves' ophthalmopathy and roughly 59 had stable Graves' hyperthyroidism. Prospective prediction of ophthalmopathy was tested in an independent validation cohort of 18 to 20 hyperthyroidism patients and some 17 patients who later progressed to ophthalmopathy. For training and testing, the roughly 100 patients in the discovery cohort were randomly divided in a 7:3 ratio. Thyroid tissue and blood T-cell repertoires from six Graves' hyperthyroidism patients were also compared in the study. After blood sampling, hyperthyroidism patients were treated with methimazole at a starting dose of 30 mg daily, and ophthalmopathy patients were treated with high-dose intravenous methylprednisolone. Libraries were constructed in a second round of multiplex PCR, after which size selection and purification were carried out. Paired-end sequencing of the libraries was performed with 100 bp reads on an Illumina HiSeq2000. SOAPnuke was used to process the raw data, throwing out any read that contained adapters or uncalled bases, had a mean Phred below 15, or lacked an exact constant-primer or identifier match. High-quality paired reads were merged using COPE v1.2.5, and each unique nucleotide sequence was defined as a clonotype. MiTCR v1.1 was used to align the clonotypes against IMGT TRBV, TRBD and TRBJ reference segments. Analysis was restricted to V-J combinations with a frequency above 0.0001, which covered over 98% of repertoires. The TCS score was defined as F50 (clonal expansion) divided by E x V (chaos), with BLOSUM62-based TCRdist calculated between CDR3 peptides within each V-J. Welch's t-statistics and random forest reduced fewer than 550 V-J features to roughly 13, which were used in a naive Bayes classifier (R e1071). No statistical method was used to fix the sample size in advance, and group allocation was not hidden from the investigators. TCR Vbeta CDR3 sequencing of 120 to 150 peripheral blood samples (around 45 ophthalmopathy, some 75 hyperthyroidism and about 17 progressor patients) is reported in the paper.

The V and J segments used are TRBV19 and TRBJ1-4, with the D gene uncertain. This clonotype originated in a man between 18 and 29 years old with Graves disease. Donor details come from another sample of the same person, matched by shared clones. Sequenced here: peripheral blood mononuclear cells (PBMCs), sampled at new diagnosis, from a patient treated with antithyroid drugs. The DNA sequence follows: TGTGCCAGTAGTTCACAGCGGGCAACTAATGAAAAACTGTTTTTT. It translates as CASSSQRATNEKLFF.